This T cell receptor (beta chain) was obtained from a study of blood T cells in healthy people across ages. In its sample, this clonotype was seen many times. Through a sample-barcoded 5' primer and a J-beta primer mix, a second PCR was run for 7 to 11 cycles. Each CDR3 protein is one row after TCRdb ran MiXCR on the 5' RACE reads. This sample has roughly 500,000 distinct CDR3 sequences, with 27% found just once. V dropped 4 bases and J dropped 7; count of bases not matched to a gene: 4. Germline V gives CDR1 SQVTM, CDR2 ANQGSEA. This CDR3 has 14 amino acids. The TCR was taken from a woman aged 70-85 years in good health. The chain links TRBV29-1 to TRBJ1-6; 10 bases agree with TRBD1. Sequenced input: blood. The CDR3 loop reads CSVAEGQGNSPLHF. The CDR3 DNA is TGCAGCGTTGCTGAGGGACAGGGGAATTCACCCCTCCACTTT.